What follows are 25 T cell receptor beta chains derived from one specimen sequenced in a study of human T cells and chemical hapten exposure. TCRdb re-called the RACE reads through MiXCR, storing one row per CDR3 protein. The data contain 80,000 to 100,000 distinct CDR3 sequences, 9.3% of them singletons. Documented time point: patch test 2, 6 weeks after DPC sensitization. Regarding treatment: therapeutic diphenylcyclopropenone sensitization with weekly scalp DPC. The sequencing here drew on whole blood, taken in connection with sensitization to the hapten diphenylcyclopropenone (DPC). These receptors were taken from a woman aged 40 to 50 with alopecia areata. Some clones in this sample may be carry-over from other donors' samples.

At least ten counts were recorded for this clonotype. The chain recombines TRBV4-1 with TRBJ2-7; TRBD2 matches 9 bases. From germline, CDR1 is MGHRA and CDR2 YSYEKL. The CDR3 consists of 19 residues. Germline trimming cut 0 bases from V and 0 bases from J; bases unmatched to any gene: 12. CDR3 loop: CASSQEVVSGSPSSYEQYF. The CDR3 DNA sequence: TGCGCCAGCAGCCAAGAAGTGGTTAGCGGGAGCCCCTCCTCCTACGAGCAGTACTTC.

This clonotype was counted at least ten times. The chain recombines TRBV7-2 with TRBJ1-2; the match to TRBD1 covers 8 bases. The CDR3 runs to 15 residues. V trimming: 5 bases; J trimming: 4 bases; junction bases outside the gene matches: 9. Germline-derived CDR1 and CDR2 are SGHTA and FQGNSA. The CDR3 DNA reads TGTGCCAGCAGCCCCTGGGACAGGTCCTCCTATGGCTACACCTTC. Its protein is CASSPWDRSSYGYTF.

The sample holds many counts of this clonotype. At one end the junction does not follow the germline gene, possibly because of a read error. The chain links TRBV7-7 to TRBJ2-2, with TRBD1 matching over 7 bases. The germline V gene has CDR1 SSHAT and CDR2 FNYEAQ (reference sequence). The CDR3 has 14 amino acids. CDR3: CASSPGQHTGELFF. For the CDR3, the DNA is TGTGCTAGCAGCCCGGGACAGCACACCGGGGAGCTGTTTTTT.

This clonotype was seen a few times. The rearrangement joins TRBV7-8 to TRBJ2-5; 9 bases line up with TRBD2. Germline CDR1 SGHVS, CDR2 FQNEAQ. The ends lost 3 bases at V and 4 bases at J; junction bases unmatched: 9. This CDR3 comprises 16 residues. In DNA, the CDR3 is TGTGCCAGCAGCTTCCAACAAGCGGGGGGCTTAGAGACCCAGTACTTC. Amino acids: CASSFQQAGGLETQYF.

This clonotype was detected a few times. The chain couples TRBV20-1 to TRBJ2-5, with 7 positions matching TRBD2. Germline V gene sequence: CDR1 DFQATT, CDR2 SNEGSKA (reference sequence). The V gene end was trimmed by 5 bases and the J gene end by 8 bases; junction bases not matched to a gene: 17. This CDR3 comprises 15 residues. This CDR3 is CSAASYQAGPATQYF. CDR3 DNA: TGCAGTGCTGCCTCCTACCAAGCGGGACCCGCCACCCAGTACTTC.

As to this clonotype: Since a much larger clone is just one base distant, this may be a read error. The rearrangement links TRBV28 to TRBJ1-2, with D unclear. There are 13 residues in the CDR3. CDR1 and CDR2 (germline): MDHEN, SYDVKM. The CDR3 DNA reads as TGTACCAGCAGTCTTTCAGGACCCTATGGCTACACCTTC. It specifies CTSSLSGPYGYTF.

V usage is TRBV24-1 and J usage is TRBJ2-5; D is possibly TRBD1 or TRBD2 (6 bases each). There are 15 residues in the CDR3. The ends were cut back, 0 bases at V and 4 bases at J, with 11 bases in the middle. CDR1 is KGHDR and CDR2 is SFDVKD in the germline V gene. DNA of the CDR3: TGTGCCACCAGTGATTTGGGGGGGCTAAGAGAGACCCAGTACTTC. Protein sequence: CATSDLGGLRETQYF.

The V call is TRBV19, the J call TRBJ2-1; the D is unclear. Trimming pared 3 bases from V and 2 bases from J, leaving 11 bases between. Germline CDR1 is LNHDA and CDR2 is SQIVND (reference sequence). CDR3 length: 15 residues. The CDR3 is CASSMAPGTYNEQFF. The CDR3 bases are TGTGCCAGTAGTATGGCCCCGGGCACCTACAATGAGCAGTTCTTC.

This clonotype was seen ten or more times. The CDR3 spells CASSLAGGSYETQYF. Written as DNA, the CDR3 is TGCGCCAGCAGCTTGGCCGGCGGGAGCTATGAGACCCAGTACTTC. The J gene is TRBJ2-5, the V gene TRBV5-1; TRBD2 matches 7 bases. The CDR3 consists of 15 residues. The V gene's germline CDR1 is SGHRS and CDR2 YFSETQ. V lost 0 bases and J lost 5; bases outside the gene matches: 7.

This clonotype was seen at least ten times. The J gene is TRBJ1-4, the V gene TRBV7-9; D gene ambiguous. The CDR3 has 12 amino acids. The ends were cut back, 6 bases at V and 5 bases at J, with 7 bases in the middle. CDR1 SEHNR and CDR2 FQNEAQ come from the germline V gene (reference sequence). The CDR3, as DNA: TGTGCCAGCAGACAGCTCAATGAAAAACTGTTTTTT. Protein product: CASRQLNEKLFF.

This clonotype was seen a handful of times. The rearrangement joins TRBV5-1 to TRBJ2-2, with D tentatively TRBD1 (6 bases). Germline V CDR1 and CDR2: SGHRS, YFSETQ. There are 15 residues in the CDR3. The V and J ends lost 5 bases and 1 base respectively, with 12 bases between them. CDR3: CASRGATLNTGELFF. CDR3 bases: TGCGCCAGCAGGGGGGCGACCCTGAACACCGGGGAGCTGTTTTTT.

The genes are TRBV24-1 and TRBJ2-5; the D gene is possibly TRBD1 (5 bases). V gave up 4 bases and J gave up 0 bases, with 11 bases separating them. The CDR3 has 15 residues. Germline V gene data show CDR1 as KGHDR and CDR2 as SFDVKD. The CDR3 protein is CATSDPSGYQETQYF. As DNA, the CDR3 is TGTGCCACCAGTGACCCTTCAGGGTACCAAGAGACCCAGTACTTC.

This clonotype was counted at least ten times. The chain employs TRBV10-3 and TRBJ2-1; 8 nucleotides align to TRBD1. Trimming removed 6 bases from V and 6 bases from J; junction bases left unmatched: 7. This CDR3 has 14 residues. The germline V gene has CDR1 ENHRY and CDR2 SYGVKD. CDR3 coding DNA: TGTGCCATCAGGGATCAGGGGGCCTCCAATGAGCAGTTCTTC. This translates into CAIRDQGASNEQFF.

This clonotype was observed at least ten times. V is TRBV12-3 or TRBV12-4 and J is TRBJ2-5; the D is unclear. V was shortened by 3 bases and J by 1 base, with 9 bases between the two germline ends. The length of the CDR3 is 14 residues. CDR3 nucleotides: TGTGCCAGCAGTTTGCCGGAAAGCCAAGAGACCCAGTACTTC. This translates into CASSLPESQETQYF.

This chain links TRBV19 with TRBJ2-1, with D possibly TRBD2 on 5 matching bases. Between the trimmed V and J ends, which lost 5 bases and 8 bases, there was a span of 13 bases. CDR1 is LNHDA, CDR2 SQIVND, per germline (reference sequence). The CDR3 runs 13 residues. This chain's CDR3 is CASSLRHGDEQFF. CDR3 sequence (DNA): TGTGCCAGTAGTCTCCGTCACGGGGATGAGCAGTTCTTC.

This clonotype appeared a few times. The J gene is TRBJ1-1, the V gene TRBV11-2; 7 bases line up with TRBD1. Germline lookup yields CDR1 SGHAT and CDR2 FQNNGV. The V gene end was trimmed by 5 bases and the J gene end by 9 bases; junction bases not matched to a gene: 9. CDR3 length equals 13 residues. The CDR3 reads CASSAGQKLQAFF. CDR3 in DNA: TGTGCCAGCAGCGCGGGACAGAAACTTCAAGCTTTCTTT. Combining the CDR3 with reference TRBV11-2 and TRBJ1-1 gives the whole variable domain EAGVAQSPRYKIIEKRQSVAFWCNPISGHATLYWYQQILGQGPKLLIQFQNNGVVDDSQLPKDRFSAERLKGVDSTLKIQPAKLEDSAVYLCASSAGQKLQAFFGQGTRLTVV.

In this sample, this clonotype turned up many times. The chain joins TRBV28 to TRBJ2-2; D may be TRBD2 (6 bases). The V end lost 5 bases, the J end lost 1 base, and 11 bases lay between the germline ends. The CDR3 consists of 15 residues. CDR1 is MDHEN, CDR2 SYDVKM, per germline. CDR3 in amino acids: CASSRNSGNTGELFF. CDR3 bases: TGTGCCAGCAGTCGGAATAGCGGGAACACCGGGGAGCTGTTTTTT.

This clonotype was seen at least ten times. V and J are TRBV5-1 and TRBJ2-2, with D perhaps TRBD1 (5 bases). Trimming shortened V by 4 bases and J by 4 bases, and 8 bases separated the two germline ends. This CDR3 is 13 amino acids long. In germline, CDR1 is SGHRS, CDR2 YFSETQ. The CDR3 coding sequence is TGCGCCAGCAGCACCAGGGTCACCGGGGAGCTGTTTTTT. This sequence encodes CASSTRVTGELFF.

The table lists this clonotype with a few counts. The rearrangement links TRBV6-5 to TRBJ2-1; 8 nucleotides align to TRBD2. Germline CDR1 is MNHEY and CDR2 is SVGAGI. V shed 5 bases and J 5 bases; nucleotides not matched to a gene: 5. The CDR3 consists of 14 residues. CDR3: CASSIRTSHNEQFF. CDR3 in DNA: TGTGCCAGCAGTATCAGGACTAGCCACAATGAGCAGTTCTTC.

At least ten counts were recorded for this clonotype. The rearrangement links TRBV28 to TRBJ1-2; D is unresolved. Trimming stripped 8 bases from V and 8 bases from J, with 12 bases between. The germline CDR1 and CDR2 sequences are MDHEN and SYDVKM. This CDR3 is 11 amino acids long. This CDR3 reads CASGPSRGYTF. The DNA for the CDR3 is TGTGCCAGCGGGCCTTCAAGGGGCTACACCTTC.

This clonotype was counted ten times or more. The CDR3 sequence is CASSPRAGETQYF. The DNA for the CDR3 is TGTGCCAGCTCACCACGAGCTGGGGAGACCCAGTACTTC. The chain has TRBV18 and TRBJ2-5; no definite D call. CDR1 is KGHSH, CDR2 LQKENI, per germline. Between the trimmed V and J ends, which lost 1 base and 5 bases, there was a span of 8 bases. CDR3 size: 13 residues.

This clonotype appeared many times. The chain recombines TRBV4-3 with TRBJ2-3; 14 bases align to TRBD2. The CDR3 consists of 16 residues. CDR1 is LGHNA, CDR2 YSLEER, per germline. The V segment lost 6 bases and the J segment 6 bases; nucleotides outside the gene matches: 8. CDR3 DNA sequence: TGCGCCAGCAGTCCCGGACTAGCGGGAGGTAGGGATACGCAGTATTTT. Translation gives CASSPGLAGGRDTQYF.

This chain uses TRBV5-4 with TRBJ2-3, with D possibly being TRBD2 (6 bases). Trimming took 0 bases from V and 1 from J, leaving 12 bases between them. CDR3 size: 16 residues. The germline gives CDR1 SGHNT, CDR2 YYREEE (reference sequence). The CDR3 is CASSLGFGGGTDTQYF. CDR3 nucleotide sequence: TGTGCCAGCAGCTTGGGGTTCGGCGGGGGCACAGATACGCAGTATTTT.

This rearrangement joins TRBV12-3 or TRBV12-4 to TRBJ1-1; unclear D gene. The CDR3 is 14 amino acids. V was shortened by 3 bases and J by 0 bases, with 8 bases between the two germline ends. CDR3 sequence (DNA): TGTGCCAGCAGTTTCACAAGTATGAACACTGAAGCTTTCTTT. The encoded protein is CASSFTSMNTEAFF.

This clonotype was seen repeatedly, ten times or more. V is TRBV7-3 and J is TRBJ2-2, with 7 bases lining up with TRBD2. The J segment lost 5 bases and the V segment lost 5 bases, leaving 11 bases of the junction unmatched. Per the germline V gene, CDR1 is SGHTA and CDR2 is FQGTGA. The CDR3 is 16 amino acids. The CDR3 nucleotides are TGTGCCAGCAGCCCATCCGGAGGTAGCGGGACCGGGGAGCTGTTTTTT. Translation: CASSPSGGSGTGELFF.